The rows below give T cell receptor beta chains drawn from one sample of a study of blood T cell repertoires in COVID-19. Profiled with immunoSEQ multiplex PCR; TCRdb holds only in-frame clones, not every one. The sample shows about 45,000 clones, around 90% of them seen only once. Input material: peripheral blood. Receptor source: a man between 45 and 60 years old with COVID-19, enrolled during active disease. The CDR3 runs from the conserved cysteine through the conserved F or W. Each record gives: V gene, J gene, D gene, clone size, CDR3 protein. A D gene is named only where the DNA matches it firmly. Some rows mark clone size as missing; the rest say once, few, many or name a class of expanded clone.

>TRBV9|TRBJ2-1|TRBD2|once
CASSVATGLAYNEQFF
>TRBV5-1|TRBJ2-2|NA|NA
CASSLDRNTGELFF
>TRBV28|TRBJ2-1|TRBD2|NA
CASSSKGLAGGWYNEQFF
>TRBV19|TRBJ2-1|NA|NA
CASSIGGRHNEQFF
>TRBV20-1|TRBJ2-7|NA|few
CSAATTYEQYF
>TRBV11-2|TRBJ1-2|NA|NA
CASSLDPGQRKYGYTF
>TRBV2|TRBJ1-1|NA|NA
CASSPVGAGNTEAFF
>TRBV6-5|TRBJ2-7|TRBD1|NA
CASSYFSGTENEQYF
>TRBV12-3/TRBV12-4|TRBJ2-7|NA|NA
CASSPGSGEQYF
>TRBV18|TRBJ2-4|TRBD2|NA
CASSLWGGDKNIQYF
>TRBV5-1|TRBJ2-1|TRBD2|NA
CASSTYLAGSYNEQFF
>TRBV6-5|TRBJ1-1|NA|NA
CASSLGREGTEAFF
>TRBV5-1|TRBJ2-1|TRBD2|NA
CASSTVAGSYNEQFF
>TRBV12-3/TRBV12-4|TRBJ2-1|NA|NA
CASSSRGGASRFF
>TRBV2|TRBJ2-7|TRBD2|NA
CASSEFGGRVYEQYF
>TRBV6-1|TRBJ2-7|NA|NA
CASSDSLTGQGTYEQYF
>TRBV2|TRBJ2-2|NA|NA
CASSEYARGLFF
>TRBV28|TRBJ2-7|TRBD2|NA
CASRDPGLAGGTPYEQYF
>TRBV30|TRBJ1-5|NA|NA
CAWSVQENQPQHF
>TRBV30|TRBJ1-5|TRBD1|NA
CAWATGGGQPQHF
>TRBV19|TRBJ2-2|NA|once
CASRALKGWRSRFVQGTGELFF
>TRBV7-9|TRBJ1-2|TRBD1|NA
CASSLRDSINYGYTF
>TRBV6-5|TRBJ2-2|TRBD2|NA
CASSYQAGGTGELFF
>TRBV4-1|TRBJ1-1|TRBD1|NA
CASSQETGGPREAFF
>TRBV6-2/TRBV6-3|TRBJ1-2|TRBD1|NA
CASSRDRGGYGYTF
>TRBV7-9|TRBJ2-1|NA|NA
CASSLVGPGLRFYNEQFF
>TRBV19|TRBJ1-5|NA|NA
CASTEAPSITPQHF
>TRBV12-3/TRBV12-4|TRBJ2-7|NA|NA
CASSLGSSYEQYF
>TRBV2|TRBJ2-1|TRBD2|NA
CASSEASGAYNEQFF
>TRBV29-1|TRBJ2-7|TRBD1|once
CSVTWTGGGEQYF
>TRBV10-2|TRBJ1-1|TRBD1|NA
CASSGGQGNTEAFF
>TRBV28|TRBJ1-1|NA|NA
CASYMNTEAFF